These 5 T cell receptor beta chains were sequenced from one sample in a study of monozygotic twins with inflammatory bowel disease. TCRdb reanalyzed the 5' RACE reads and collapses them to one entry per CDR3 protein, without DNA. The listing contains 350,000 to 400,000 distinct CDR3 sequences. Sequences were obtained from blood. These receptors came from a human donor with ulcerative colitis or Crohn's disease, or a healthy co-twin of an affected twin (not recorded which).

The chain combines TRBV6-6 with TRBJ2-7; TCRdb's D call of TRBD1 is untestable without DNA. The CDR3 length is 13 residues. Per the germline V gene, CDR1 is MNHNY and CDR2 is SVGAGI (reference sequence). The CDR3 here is CASSFNRAGEQYF.

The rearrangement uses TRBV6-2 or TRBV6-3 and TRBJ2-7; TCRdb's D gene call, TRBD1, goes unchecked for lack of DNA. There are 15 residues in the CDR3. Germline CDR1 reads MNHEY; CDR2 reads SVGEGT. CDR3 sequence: CASTDGPGVGDEQYF.

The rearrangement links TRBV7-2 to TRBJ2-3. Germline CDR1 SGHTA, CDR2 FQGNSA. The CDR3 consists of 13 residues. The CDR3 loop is CASSLDVTDTQYF.

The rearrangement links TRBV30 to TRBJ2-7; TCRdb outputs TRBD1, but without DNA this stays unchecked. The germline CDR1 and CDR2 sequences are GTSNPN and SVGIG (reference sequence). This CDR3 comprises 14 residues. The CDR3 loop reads CAWGTGTQNYEQYF.

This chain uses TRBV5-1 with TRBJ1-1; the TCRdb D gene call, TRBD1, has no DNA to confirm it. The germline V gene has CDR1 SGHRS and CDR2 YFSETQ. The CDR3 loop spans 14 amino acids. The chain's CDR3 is CASSLEPGTTEAFF.